The 19 T cell receptor beta chains below were found in one sample sequenced in a study of response to subunit inactivated influenza vaccine. TCRdb passed the RT-PCR reads through MiXCR, listing each CDR3 protein once. The table has about 520,000 distinct CDR3 sequences, 25% seen once. Sample: CD4+ T cells sorted from PBMCs, taken 5 to 6 days after vaccination. The origin of the receptors is a man aged 50 or older who received an inactivated influenza vaccine.

CDR3 residues: CASSPGSAGETQYF. In nucleotides, the CDR3 is TGTGCCAGCTCACCCGGTTCCGCGGGAGAGACCCAGTACTTC. V usage is TRBV18 and J usage is TRBJ2-5; a weak D match, TRBD2 (5 bases). CDR3 length: 14 amino acids. V was trimmed by 3 bases and J by 4 bases, leaving 12 bases between them. Germline CDR1 is KGHSH and CDR2 is LQKENI.

This clonotype was seen only a few times. This chain uses TRBV20-1 with TRBJ2-3; a possible D gene is TRBD1 (6 bases). Germline V CDR1 and CDR2: DFQATT, SNEGSKA (reference sequence). The V end lost 4 bases, the J end lost 0 bases, and 11 bases lay between the germline ends. The CDR3 runs to 14 residues. The CDR3 loop is CSATWGPSTDTQYF. CDR3 coding DNA: TGCAGTGCTACCTGGGGGCCTAGCACAGATACGCAGTATTTT.

This chain connects TRBV7-2 to TRBJ1-3, with D tentatively TRBD1 (5 bases). There are 16 residues in the CDR3. The germline V and J ends were trimmed by 5 bases and 1 base, with 15 bases remaining between them. Germline CDR1 SGHTA, CDR2 FQGNSA. For the CDR3, the DNA is TGTGCCAGCAGCCCCCCAGGGCGTCGTTCTGGAAACACCATATATTTT. It yields the protein CASSPPGRRSGNTIYF.

This clonotype came up a few times. The rearrangement links TRBV24-1 to TRBJ2-3; TRBD2 might be the D (7 bases). CDR1 and CDR2 (germline): KGHDR, SFDVKD. Trimming removed 8 bases from V and 3 bases from J, with 14 bases in between. CDR3 size: 14 residues. The CDR3 DNA follows: TGTGCCACCAACGAGGGGGGGGTAACAGATACGCAGTATTTT. The encoded protein is CATNEGGVTDTQYF.

The rearrangement links TRBV3-1 to TRBJ2-1; possible D gene TRBD2, 6 bases. Germline V gene data show CDR1 as LGHDT and CDR2 as YNNKEL (reference sequence). Trimming took off 3 bases at V and 9 bases at J, with 9 bases between the two ends. The CDR3 is 12 amino acids. CDR3 in DNA: TGTGCCAGCAGCCATACGGAGGGTGAGCAGTTCTTC. Translated: CASSHTEGEQFF.

The rearrangement uses TRBV7-2 and TRBJ2-3; 9 positions match TRBD2. V lost 3 bases and J lost 4; bases outside the gene matches: 5. The CDR3 totals 15 residues. Germline V CDR1 and CDR2: SGHTA, FQGNSA. CDR3 DNA sequence: TGTGCCAGCAGCTTTAGCGGGAGAGCCGCAGATACGCAGTATTTT. Protein product: CASSFSGRAADTQYF. Supplemented by reference TRBV7-2 and TRBJ2-3, the full variable domain reads GAGVSQSPSNKVTEKGKDVELRCDPISGHTALYWYRQSLGQGLEFLIYFQGNSAPDKSGLPSDRFSAERTGGSVSTLTIQRTQQEDSAVYLCASSFSGRAADTQYFGPGTRLTVL.

V usage is TRBV5-1 and J usage is TRBJ2-7; tentatively, D is TRBD2 (5 bases). Trimming shortened V by 3 bases and J by 7 bases, and 17 bases separated the two germline ends. CDR3 length equals 14 residues. In germline, CDR1 is SGHRS, CDR2 YFSETQ. The CDR3 loop reads CASSWGTPPGEQYF. CDR3 sequence (DNA): TGCGCCAGCAGCTGGGGAACTCCACCGGGGGAGCAGTACTTC.

CDR3 nucleotides: TGCAGTGCTAGTAGGACAGGGAAGGGCCAAGAGACCCAGTACTTC. Residues: CSASRTGKGQETQYF. The chain has TRBV20-1 and TRBJ2-5; 8 nucleotides agree with TRBD1. Per germline, CDR1 DFQATT and CDR2 SNEGSKA (reference sequence). V shed 3 bases and J 1 base; nucleotides not matched to a gene: 7. CDR3 length equals 15 residues.

The V gene is TRBV24-1, the J gene TRBJ2-5, with 10 bases lining up with TRBD1. CDR3 length: 15 residues. Per germline, CDR1 KGHDR and CDR2 SFDVKD. V gave up 1 base and J gave up 5 bases; unmatched junction bases: 3. CDR3 coding DNA: TGTGCCACCAGTGATTTCGGGACAGGGGTTGAGACCCAGTACTTC. It is translated as CATSDFGTGVETQYF.

This clonotype was seen many times. The chain links TRBV12-3 or TRBV12-4 to TRBJ2-2, with D maybe TRBD2 (6 bases). The CDR3 length is 14 residues. The ends were cut back, 7 bases at V and 5 bases at J, with 14 bases in the middle. The DNA for the CDR3 is TGTGCCAGCACCCGCGGAGGGCTTACCGGGGAGCTGTTTTTT. This encodes CASTRGGLTGELFF.

This clonotype was found a few times. The chain couples TRBV20-1 to TRBJ2-7, with D possibly TRBD2 on 6 matching bases. Germline V lookup: CDR1 DFQATT, CDR2 SNEGSKA (reference sequence). There are 13 residues in the CDR3. Trimming left V 3 bases short and J 7 bases short, with 16 bases between. CDR3 in DNA: TGCAGTGCTAGCTACAGGAGGGTGGAGGAGCAGTACTTC. It codes for CSASYRRVEEQYF.

V and J are TRBV7-8 and TRBJ2-2, with TRBD2 as a possible D gene (6 bases). Germline lookup yields CDR1 SGHVS and CDR2 FQNEAQ. This CDR3 spans 15 amino acids. V lost 5 bases and J lost 0, with 10 bases in between. The chain's CDR3 is CASSPRLANTGELFF. CDR3 nucleotides: TGTGCCAGCAGCCCGCGACTAGCGAACACCGGGGAGCTGTTTTTT.

This clonotype has a count of ten or more. V is TRBV12-3 or TRBV12-4 and J is TRBJ2-5, with 7 bases lining up with TRBD2. CDR3 size: 14 residues. J lost 2 bases, V lost 6 bases, and 6 bases had no gene match. The CDR3, as DNA: TGTGCCAGCAGCCAGACGGGGGGACAAGAGACCCAGTACTTC. It encodes CASSQTGGQETQYF.

V is TRBV7-8 and J is TRBJ1-2, with D perhaps TRBD1 (5 bases). Germline CDR1 SGHVS, CDR2 FQNEAQ. Deletions cut 3 bases from V and 5 bases from J, with 10 bases between. This CDR3 region has 13 residues. The CDR3, as DNA: TGTGCCAGCAGCTTGACAGCGACTTATGGCTACACCTTC. Amino acid sequence: CASSLTATYGYTF.

J is TRBJ2-2 and V is TRBV5-1; D tentatively fits TRBD1 or TRBD2 (5 bases each). The V and J ends lost 0 bases and 7 bases respectively, with 16 bases between them. The germline gives CDR1 SGHRS, CDR2 YFSETQ. The CDR3 extends over 16 amino acids. The CDR3 DNA follows: TGCGCCAGCAGCTTGGCCCGGGGCCCTTCTAACGGGGAGCTGTTTTTT. Protein: CASSLARGPSNGELFF.

There are a few counts of this clonotype. This chain connects TRBV12-3 or TRBV12-4 to TRBJ2-3; no definite D call. The CDR3 has 15 residues. V lost 8 bases and J lost 0, with 15 bases in between. CDR3 DNA: TGTGCCAGCCGTGCGAGCATCAGCAGCACAGATACGCAGTATTTT. Translated, it gives CASRASISSTDTQYF.

The rearrangement joins TRBV15 to TRBJ1-2, with unresolved D. Between the trimmed V and J ends, which lost 1 base and 8 bases, there was a span of 23 bases. This CDR3 contains 17 residues. Germline loops: CDR1 LNHNV, CDR2 YYDKDF (reference sequence). The CDR3 sequence is CATSRGRTMGGTIGYTF. The DNA of the CDR3 is TGTGCCACCAGCAGAGGGAGAACGATGGGAGGCACAATAGGCTACACCTTC.

This sequence joins TRBV7-2 and TRBJ1-5, with D perhaps matching TRBD1 (5 bases). CDR1 and CDR2 (germline): SGHTA, FQGNSA. This CDR3 comprises 14 residues. The V end was cut by 4 bases, the J end by 7 bases, with 14 bases between. CDR3 protein: CASSSSGPGQPQHF. The CDR3 nucleotides are TGTGCCAGCAGCTCATCAGGGCCAGGGCAGCCCCAGCATTTT.

V and J are TRBV29-1 and TRBJ2-3, with TRBD2 matching over 9 bases. CDR1 SQVTM and CDR2 ANQGSEA come from the germline V gene. The junction had 5 bases not matched to a gene; V was cut back by 6 bases and J by 4 bases. The CDR3 covers 13 residues. The CDR3 DNA follows: TGCAGCGTCGGCGGGGGGGCTGCAGATACGCAGTATTTT. As protein: CSVGGGAADTQYF.